These T cell receptor beta chains were read from a single sample in a study of shared clonotypes between healthy human individuals. Clones were sequenced by immunoSEQ multiplex PCR, and TCRdb holds only the in-frame ones, with some missing. Of roughly 1 million clones in the sample, 75% to 85% were seen once. The sequencing input was memory CD4+ T cells from PBMCs. These receptors were taken from a man in his late teens or twenties in good health. Some clones in this sample may be carry-over from other donors' samples. CDR3s include the opening cysteine and the closing phenylalanine or tryptophan. D genes are given only for firm matches. Clone size is shown for a subset of rows, as once, few, many or a class of expanded clone.

TRBJ1-5 . TRBV19 . CASSLYRVNQPQHF TGTGCCAGTAGTCTGTACAGGGTAAATCAGCCCCAGCATTTT
TRBJ2-7 . TRBV7-2 . CASSLPDTYEQYF TGTGCCAGCAGCTTGCCAGATACCTACGAGCAGTACTTC
TRBJ2-2 TRBD2 TRBV2 . CASRTTSGSTGELFF TGTGCCAGCAGAACGACTAGCGGGAGCACCGGGGAGCTGTTTTTT
TRBJ2-7 TRBD2 TRBV9 . CASSVSGTSGYYEQYF TGTGCCAGCAGCGTTTCGGGGACTAGCGGTTACTACGAGCAGTACTTC
TRBJ2-5 . TRBV4-3 . CASSSLAQETQYF TGCGCCAGCAGCTCACTAGCTCAAGAGACCCAGTACTTC
TRBJ1-1 . TRBV18 . CASSNSEGHTEAFF TGTGCCAGCTCCAACTCAGAGGGTCACACTGAAGCTTTCTTT
TRBJ2-5 . TRBV30 . CAWSAGSQETQYF TGTGCCTGGAGTGCTGGCAGCCAAGAGACCCAGTACTTC
TRBJ2-1 . TRBV6-6 many CASSSLTGDEQFF TGTGCCAGCAGTTCACTGACCGGGGATGAGCAGTTCTTC
TRBJ2-7 . TRBV28 many CASSLGVGGFHEQYF TGTGCCAGCAGTTTAGGAGTGGGGGGTTTCCACGAGCAGTACTTC
TRBJ2-7 . TRBV6-5 . CASSYSSLWPYEQYF TGTGCCAGCAGTTACAGTAGCCTTTGGCCCTACGAGCAGTACTTC
TRBJ2-7 . TRBV5-4 . CASKPWTGNEQYF TGTGCCAGCAAACCGTGGACGGGAAACGAGCAGTACTTC
TRBJ2-1 . TRBV9 few CASSLGLHNEQFF TGTGCCAGCAGCTTGGGACTTCACAATGAGCAGTTCTTC
TRBJ1-2 . TRBV28 . CASSWETRGYTF TGTGCCAGCAGTTGGGAGACACGGGGCTACACCTTC
TRBJ1-1 . TRBV20-1 few CSAVENTEAFF TGCAGTGCCGTAGAGAACACTGAAGCTTTCTTT
TRBJ1-2 . TRBV6-5 once CASSYGYGYTF TGTGCCAGCAGTTACGGCTATGGCTACACCTTC
TRBJ2-7 TRBD2 TRBV11-2 . CASSLIAGGLGEQYF TGTGCCAGCAGCTTAATCGCGGGAGGGCTCGGCGAGCAGTACTTC
TRBJ1-4 . TRBV4-3 . CASSPSLLGRAEKLFF TGCGCCAGCAGCCCTTCCTTACTGGGGCGGGCGGAAAAACTGTTTTTT
TRBJ2-1 . TRBV5-1 few CASSSKSAEQFF TGCGCCAGCTCTTCCAAGTCGGCTGAGCAGTTCTTC
TRBJ2-7 . TRBV28 . CASIKSLSGYEQYF TGTGCCAGCATCAAATCCCTTAGCGGTTACGAGCAGTACTTC
TRBJ2-3 TRBD1 TRBV28 . CASSFHPRDRVGGTDTQYF TGTGCCAGCAGTTTCCACCCCCGGGACAGGGTTGGAGGCACAGATACGCAGTATTTT